Below, 23 T cell receptor beta chains from the same sample are listed, as sequenced in a study of blood T cell repertoires in COVID-19. TCRdb keeps only in-frame clones here, not all; method: immunoSEQ multiplex PCR. The top ten hold about 5% of the sample, which has 150,000 to 200,000 clones, approximately 88% seen once. Sequenced: PBMCs or T cells enriched from blood (not recorded which). These receptors all stem from a man in his 70s who had been exposed to COVID-19.

The rearrangement uses TRBV30 and TRBJ1-5; D remains unclear. This CDR3 spans 15 amino acids. Germline V gives CDR1 GTSNPN, CDR2 SVGIG (reference sequence). Trimming left V 0 bases short and J 2 bases short, with 11 bases between. CDR3 sequence reads: CAWSVGVLGNQPQHF. CDR3 bases: TGTGCCTGGAGTGTCGGAGTGTTGGGCAATCAGCCCCAGCATTTT.

This clone was picked up a small number of times. This chain uses TRBV6-5 with TRBJ1-1; 8 bases fit TRBD1. Trimming cost V 4 bases and J 10 bases; bases outside gene matches: 11. CDR3 length: 14 amino acids. The germline V gene has CDR1 MNHEY and CDR2 SVGAGI. The CDR3 DNA reads as TGTGCCAGCAGTTTAACGGACGGACAGGGCCGAGCTTTCTTT. It codes for CASSLTDGQGRAFF.

The CDR3: CASSLANPSGANVLTF. CDR3 bases: TGCGCCAGCAGCTTGGCTAACCCCTCTGGGGCCAACGTCCTGACTTTC. This rearrangement joins TRBV5-1 to TRBJ2-6; no definite D call. CDR1 SGHRS and CDR2 YFSETQ come from the germline V gene. With 0 bases removed from V and 0 bases from J, the gap between germline ends came to 7 bases. CDR3 length: 16 amino acids.

The V call is TRBV3-1 (or the pseudogene TRBV3-2), the J call TRBJ2-1, with 7 bases matching TRBD2. Trimming at V came to 7 bases and at J to 0 bases, leaving 9 bases not matched to a gene. The CDR3 totals 16 residues. Germline V CDR1 and CDR2: LGHDT, YNNKEL (reference sequence). The CDR3 region is CASNSGFTSSYNEQFF. The CDR3 DNA reads TGTGCCAGCAATAGCGGGTTCACTTCCTCCTACAATGAGCAGTTCTTC.

The sample holds one count of this clone. The rearrangement joins TRBV4-3 to TRBJ2-7; TRBD2 matches at 11 bases. Germline trimming cut 1 base from V and 4 bases from J; bases unmatched to any gene: 0. This CDR3 contains 14 residues. Germline lookup yields CDR1 LGHNA and CDR2 YSLEER. The DNA of the CDR3 is TGCGCCAGCAGCCAAGGACTAGCGGGATACGAGCAGTACTTC. Translated: CASSQGLAGYEQYF.

The chain is built from TRBV10-1 and TRBJ1-1; D gene uncertain. Germline V lookup: CDR1 WNHNN, CDR2 SYGVQD (reference sequence). V was trimmed by 3 bases and J by 0 bases, leaving 2 bases between them. This CDR3 has 12 amino acids. The CDR3 here is CASSDMNTEAFF. The CDR3 DNA reads as TGCGCCAGCAGTGATATGAACACTGAAGCTTTCTTT.

This clone was detected only once. The chain employs TRBV10-3 and TRBJ2-1; 10 bases agree with TRBD1. The CDR3 is 14 amino acids. The V and J ends lost 5 bases and 7 bases, in that order; junction bases with no gene match: 5. Germline assignment: CDR1 ENHRY and CDR2 SYGVKD. The CDR3 spells CAISSGQGENEQFF. The CDR3 nucleotides read TGTGCCATCAGTAGTGGACAGGGGGAGAATGAGCAGTTCTTC.

This clone came up a few times. The chain is built from TRBV30 and TRBJ2-3, with 10 nucleotides matching TRBD1. Trimming took 3 bases from V and 8 from J; bases not matched to a gene: 8. The CDR3 is made up of 14 amino acids. Germline values: CDR1 GTSNPN, CDR2 SVGIG (reference sequence). The CDR3, as DNA: TGTGCCTGGAGGATGGACAGGGGGATGGGTACGCAGTATTTT. Translating it yields CAWRMDRGMGTQYF.

The chain combines TRBV7-3 with TRBJ2-5, with 9 bases matching TRBD2. The germline V gene has CDR1 SGHTA and CDR2 FQGTGA. J gave up 1 base and V 5 bases, and 5 bases lay outside the gene matches. This CDR3 comprises 15 residues. The CDR3 protein is CASSTSGGPQETQYF. CDR3 bases: TGTGCCAGCAGCACAAGCGGGGGGCCCCAAGAGACCCAGTACTTC.

The chain combines TRBV3-1 (or the pseudogene TRBV3-2) with TRBJ2-4; 8 bases are a match to TRBD1. The germline V gene has CDR1 LGHDT and CDR2 YNNKEL (reference sequence). The CDR3 is 18 amino acids. V lost 0 bases to trimming and J lost 0 bases; unmatched junction nucleotides: 7. The CDR3 DNA sequence: TGTGCCAGCAGCCAAGAGGGCAGGGGGCCTATAGCCAAAAACATTCAGTACTTC. Protein product: CASSQEGRGPIAKNIQYF.

V usage is TRBV12-3 or TRBV12-4 and J usage is TRBJ2-7; possibly TRBD2 for D (6 bases). V shed 3 bases and J shed 5 bases, with 11 bases lying between them. CDR3 size: 13 residues. The CDR3: CASSFPGGHEQYF. CDR3 nucleotides: TGTGCCAGCAGTTTCCCAGGAGGGCACGAGCAGTACTTC.

This clone was seen a few times. The chain is built from TRBV29-1 and TRBJ2-7; D is possibly TRBD1 (8 bases). Trimming removed 8 bases at V and 7 bases at J, with 18 bases between. The CDR3 sequence is 12 residues long. From germline, CDR1 is SQVTM and CDR2 ANQGSEA. CDR3 bases: TGCAGCCTACGGACAGGGAGGGGTGAGCAGTACTTC. Its protein product is CSLRTGRGEQYF.

The chain combines TRBV5-4 with TRBJ1-6, with D perhaps matching TRBD1 (5 bases). The CDR3 is 13 amino acids. Trimming cost V 0 bases and J 7 bases, with 5 bases left between them. Germline loops: CDR1 SGHNT, CDR2 YYREEE (reference sequence). CDR3 sequence: CASSLEGNSPLHF. CDR3 nucleotides: TGTGCCAGCAGCTTGGAGGGGAATTCACCCCTCCACTTT.

This rearrangement joins TRBV4-2 to TRBJ2-5; 12 bases align to TRBD2. Germline assignment: CDR1 LGHNA and CDR2 YNFKEQ. J lost 4 bases, V lost 0 bases, and 15 bases had no gene match. The CDR3 is made up of 20 amino acids. The CDR3 sequence: CASSQDRVWGLAGFRETQYF. As DNA, the CDR3 is TGTGCCAGCAGCCAAGATCGGGTTTGGGGACTAGCGGGCTTCAGAGAGACCCAGTACTTC.

The chain is built from TRBV5-6 and TRBJ1-2; a possible D gene is TRBD1 (6 bases). Trimming shortened V by 6 bases and J by 8 bases, and 20 bases separated the two germline ends. CDR1 is SGHDT, CDR2 YYEEEE, per germline. There are 14 residues in the CDR3. As DNA, the CDR3 is TGTGCCAGCACCGTGGCAAGACTCAGGGGAGGCTACACCTTC. Amino acids: CASTVARLRGGYTF.

The gene calls are TRBV2 and TRBJ1-5; possible D gene TRBD1, 6 bases. CDR1 and CDR2 from the germline V gene are SNHLY and FYNNEI. Trimming cost V 4 bases and J 6 bases, with 16 bases left between them. This CDR3 region has 15 residues. CDR3 in amino acids: CASSVGGVDSQPQHF. The CDR3 nucleotides are TGTGCCAGCAGTGTGGGTGGGGTGGACAGTCAGCCCCAGCATTTT. Together with reference TRBV2 and TRBJ1-5, the CDR3 gives the full variable domain: EPEVTQTPSHQVTQMGQEVILRCVPISNHLYFYWYRQILGQKVEFLVSFYNNEISEKSEIFDDQFSVERPDGSNFTLKIRSTKLEDSAMYFCASSVGGVDSQPQHFGDGTRLSIL.

This chain joins TRBV19 and TRBJ1-5, with unresolved D. The CDR3 runs 17 residues. CDR1 and CDR2 from the germline V gene are LNHDA and SQIVND (reference sequence). V was clipped by 0 bases and J by 4 bases, with 16 bases between them. The CDR3 is CASSIDPRGIANQPQHF. As DNA, the CDR3 is TGTGCCAGTAGTATAGATCCCCGGGGAATCGCGAATCAGCCCCAGCATTTT.

CDR3 sequence reads: CASSPGQRGSYEQYF. CDR3 sequence (DNA): TGTGCCAGCAGCCCGGGGCAGCGGGGTTCCTACGAGCAGTACTTC. The chain links TRBV5-6 to TRBJ2-7; 7 nucleotides match TRBD2. V shed 4 bases, J shed 1 base, and the junction held 8 bases outside the gene matches. Germline V CDR1 and CDR2: SGHDT, YYEEEE. This CDR3 is 15 amino acids long.

This chain links TRBV9 with TRBJ1-1; 8 bases fit TRBD1. Germline V lookup: CDR1 SGDLS, CDR2 YYNGEE. The junction had 8 bases not matched to a gene; V was cut back by 4 bases and J by 0 bases. CDR3 length: 16 residues. CDR3 in DNA: TGTGCCAGCAGCTTACAGGGGGAATCCCTGAACACTGAAGCTTTCTTT. It codes for CASSLQGESLNTEAFF.

V and J are TRBV28 and TRBJ1-4, with TRBD1 matching 8 bases. The J segment lost 3 bases and the V segment lost 5 bases, leaving 5 bases of the junction unmatched. The CDR3 covers 15 residues. Germline values: CDR1 MDHEN, CDR2 SYDVKM. The CDR3 loop reads CASSGQGSANEKLFF. Written as DNA, the CDR3 is TGTGCCAGCAGTGGACAGGGCTCGGCTAATGAAAAACTGTTTTTT.

This chain links TRBV5-1 with TRBJ2-2, with 7 bases identical to TRBD2. The V segment lost 4 bases and the J segment 1 base; nucleotides outside the gene matches: 13. The CDR3 totals 18 residues. Looked up from germline, CDR1 is SGHRS and CDR2 is YFSETQ. In DNA form, the CDR3 reads TGCGCCAGCAGCCTCTACCCTGGGGCTAGCGGGAACACCGGGGAGCTGTTTTTT. Amino acids: CASSLYPGASGNTGELFF.

The chain links TRBV2 to TRBJ1-6; D uncertain. Germline assignment: CDR1 SNHLY and CDR2 FYNNEI. The CDR3 extends over 15 amino acids. V gave up 7 bases and J gave up 5 bases, with 15 bases separating them. CDR3 DNA sequence: TGTGCCAGCATTGCAGCCCGGCAGGATAATTCACCCCTCCACTTT. It encodes CASIAARQDNSPLHF.

This sequence joins TRBV7-2 and TRBJ1-2, with 7 bases aligning to TRBD1. The CDR3 is made up of 16 amino acids. V shed 0 bases and J 6 bases; nucleotides not matched to a gene: 10. CDR1 SGHTA and CDR2 FQGNSA come from the germline V gene. The CDR3 sequence: CASSLAPGQQTNGYTF. The CDR3 nucleotides are TGTGCCAGCAGCTTAGCCCCGGGACAGCAGACTAATGGCTACACCTTC.